Sequencing of this TCR beta chain was carried out in a study of T-cell memory formation after mild COVID-19. In TCRdb, the 5' RACE reads were re-called with MiXCR into one record per CDR3 protein. The sample gives approximately 230,000 distinct CDR3 sequences, around 15% of which show up once; approximately 3.5% is in the top ten. This clonotype was observed a few times. Germline V gene lookup returns CDR1 SEHNR and CDR2 FQNEAQ (reference sequence). There are 12 residues in the CDR3. V lost 6 bases, J lost 3 bases, and 8 bases lay in between. The chain joins TRBV7-9 to TRBJ1-1; D gene uncertain. This TCR derives from a man aged 18 to 35 who had mild COVID-19 (a few samples of this study predate the infection). Cell type and time point are not known. Sequencing used PBMCs or a T cell subset sorted from them (not recorded which). The CDR3 here is CASSKRDTEAFF. The CDR3 bases are TGTGCCAGCAGTAAGAGGGACACTGAAGCTTTCTTT.